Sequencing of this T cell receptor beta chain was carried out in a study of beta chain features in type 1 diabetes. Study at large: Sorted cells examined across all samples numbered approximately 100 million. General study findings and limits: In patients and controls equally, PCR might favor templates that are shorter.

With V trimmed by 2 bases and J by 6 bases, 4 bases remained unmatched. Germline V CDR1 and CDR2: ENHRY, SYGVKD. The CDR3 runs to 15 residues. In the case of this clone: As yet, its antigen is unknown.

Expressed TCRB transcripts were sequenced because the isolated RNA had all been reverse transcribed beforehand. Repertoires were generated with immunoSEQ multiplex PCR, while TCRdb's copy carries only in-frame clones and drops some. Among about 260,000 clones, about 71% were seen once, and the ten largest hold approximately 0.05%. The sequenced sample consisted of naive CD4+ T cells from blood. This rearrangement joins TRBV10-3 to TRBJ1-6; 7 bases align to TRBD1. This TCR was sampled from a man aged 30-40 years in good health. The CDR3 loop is CAISEKGALNSPLHF. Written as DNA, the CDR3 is TGTGCCATCAGTGAGAAGGGGGCCCTTAATTCACCCCTCCACTTT.